This TCR beta chain was observed in a study of identical twins. Germline V gene sequence: CDR1 LGHNA, CDR2 YSLEER. V lost 8 bases, J lost 1 base, and 10 bases lay in between. The CDR3 spans 13 residues. This clonotype was counted only a few times. TCRdb redid the calling of the 5' RACE reads with MiXCR, one entry per CDR3 protein. The sample holds roughly 500,000 distinct CDR3 sequences, around 20% seen once. The same sample was also studied in work on T cells expressing NK-cell markers.

The rearrangement joins TRBV4-3 to TRBJ2-3, with D possibly being TRBD2 (6 bases). The TCR comes from a woman between 18 and 29 years old in good health. Sequencing was performed on CD4+ T cells sorted from blood. The CDR3 loop is CASGGRRTDTQYF. The CDR3 region has the DNA TGCGCCAGCGGGGGGAGACGCACAGATACGCAGTATTTT.